This entry lists 11 T cell receptor beta chains sequenced from one sample in a study of cytomegalovirus exposure and HLA in healthy donors. In the PCR, 60 Vbeta and 13 Jbeta primers were used. TCRdb's table, derived via immunoSEQ multiplex PCR, lists solely in-frame clones and lacks some. In the table there are 120,000 to 150,000 clones, about 82% of which are singletons. The sample taken for sequencing was PBMCs. All receptors derive from a male donor in good health and CMV-seronegative.

This chain uses TRBV7-2 with TRBJ2-5, with 9 bases lining up with TRBD2. Germline assignment: CDR1 SGHTA and CDR2 FQGNSA. After removal of 3 bases from V and 5 bases from J, the junction contained 7 bases not matched to a gene. The CDR3 runs 15 residues. CDR3 sequence: CASSLSSGGSETQYF. The CDR3 DNA is TGTGCCAGCAGCTTGTCCAGCGGGGGGTCGGAGACCCAGTACTTC.

V and J are TRBV9 and TRBJ1-1; D is unclear. The germline CDR1 and CDR2 sequences are SGDLS and YYNGEE. This CDR3 comprises 13 residues. V was trimmed by 0 bases and J by 6 bases, leaving 9 bases between them. The CDR3 sequence is CASSVGATSEAFF. The CDR3 bases are TGTGCCAGCAGCGTAGGGGCCACTTCTGAAGCTTTCTTT.

The rearrangement links TRBV15 to TRBJ1-4, with unresolved D. The CDR3 covers 13 residues. Trimming cost V 3 bases and J 11 bases, with 13 bases left between them. Germline V gene lookup returns CDR1 LNHNV and CDR2 YYDKDF (reference sequence). The chain's CDR3 is CATSRESSGKLFF. The CDR3 bases are TGTGCCACCAGCAGGGAAAGCAGCGGTAAACTGTTTTTT.

The chain recombines TRBV12-5 with TRBJ1-5; D is ambiguous. V dropped 5 bases and J dropped 3 bases, with 11 bases sitting between them. This CDR3 contains 14 residues. Germline V gene data show CDR1 as LGHNT and CDR2 as FRNRAP. CDR3 amino acids: CASGLLMNNQPQHF. CDR3 in DNA: TGTGCTAGTGGTCTACTAATGAACAATCAGCCCCAGCATTTT.

The chain couples TRBV19 to TRBJ2-2; D perhaps matches TRBD1 (5 bases). The CDR3 contains 15 residues. The ends were cut back, 6 bases at V and 0 bases at J, with 11 bases in the middle. Looked up from germline, CDR1 is LNHDA and CDR2 is SQIVND (reference sequence). The CDR3 coding sequence is TGTGCCAGTAGGCAGGGCGTAACGAACACCGGGGAGCTGTTTTTT. Residues: CASRQGVTNTGELFF.

The CDR3 is CASSWRASTDTQYF. In DNA, the CDR3 is TGTGCCAGCAGCTGGAGGGCCAGCACAGATACGCAGTATTTT. This sequence joins TRBV27 and TRBJ2-3, with TRBD2 as a possible D gene (6 bases). Per germline, CDR1 MNHEY and CDR2 SMNVEV (reference sequence). This CDR3 has 14 amino acids. The V gene lost 6 bases and the J gene lost 0 bases, with 10 bases spanning the gap.

The chain combines TRBV11-2 with TRBJ2-5; 8 nucleotides align to TRBD2. The length of the CDR3 is 15 residues. V gave up 5 bases and J gave up 5 bases; unmatched junction bases: 10. The germline CDR1 and CDR2 sequences are SGHAT and FQNNGV. Written as DNA, the CDR3 is TGTGCCAGCAGCCCTCAGGGCGGGAGGTGGGAGACCCAGTACTTC. Protein product: CASSPQGGRWETQYF.

This clone has only a few counts. This chain joins TRBV30 and TRBJ1-4, with 10 bases matching TRBD1. The CDR3 is made up of 16 amino acids. Germline values: CDR1 GTSNPN, CDR2 SVGIG (reference sequence). V shed 1 base and J 7 bases; nucleotides not matched to a gene: 9. For the CDR3, the DNA is TGTGCCTGGAGTGAGTTGGGAGACAGGGGGCCTGAAAAACTGTTTTTT. This sequence encodes CAWSELGDRGPEKLFF.

V and J are TRBV29-1 and TRBJ2-7; 8 bases are a match to TRBD1. J lost 2 bases, V lost 5 bases, and 2 bases had no gene match. CDR1 SQVTM and CDR2 ANQGSEA come from the germline V gene. The CDR3 covers 12 residues. CDR3 DNA sequence: TGCAGCGTTATGACAGGGGCCTACGAGCAGTACTTC. Its protein is CSVMTGAYEQYF.

The V call is TRBV18, the J call TRBJ2-7; D perhaps matches TRBD1 (6 bases). CDR3 length: 15 residues. The ends were cut back, 3 bases at V and 0 bases at J, with 12 bases in the middle. CDR1 KGHSH and CDR2 LQKENI come from the germline V gene. The CDR3 coding sequence is TGTGCCAGCTCACCCCAGGGGCCCCACTCCTACGAGCAGTACTTC. Amino acid sequence: CASSPQGPHSYEQYF. The variable domain in full, completed from reference TRBV18 and TRBJ2-7, reads NAGVMQNPRHLVRRRGQEARLRCSPMKGHSHVYWYRQLPEEGLKFMVYLQKENIIDESGMPKERFSAEFPKEGPSILRIQQVVRGDSAAYFCASSPQGPHSYEQYFGPGTRLTVT.

The chain couples TRBV9 to TRBJ2-7; D is ambiguous. Deletions cut 0 bases from V and 4 bases from J, with 14 bases between. This CDR3 comprises 15 residues. Germline CDR1 reads SGDLS; CDR2 reads YYNGEE. The CDR3 is CASSVEADRRYEQYF. CDR3 DNA sequence: TGTGCCAGCAGCGTAGAGGCCGATAGGCGGTACGAGCAGTACTTC.